These T cell receptor beta chains were read from a single sample in a study of blood T cell repertoires in COVID-19. Profiled with immunoSEQ multiplex PCR; TCRdb holds only in-frame clones, not every one. The repertoire holds roughly 100,000 clones, with approximately 84% as singletons. The source material was peripheral blood. The receptors were gathered from a man at least 80 years old with active or convalescent COVID-19. CDR3s include the opening cysteine and the closing phenylalanine or tryptophan. The order of the fields is clone size, V gene, D gene, J gene, CDR3 DNA, CDR3 protein. D genes are given only for firm matches. Size tells how often a clone was seen (once, few, many) or the class of an expanded clone, and some rows leave it out.

abundance: NA; v_gene: TRBV5-1; d_gene: NA; j_gene: TRBJ1-1; CDR3nt: TGCGCCAGCAGCTTGGGGTGGGCAGGGGACGAAGCTTTCTTT; CDR3aa: CASSLGWAGDEAFF
abundance: NA; v_gene: TRBV5-1; d_gene: TRBD1; j_gene: TRBJ1-1; CDR3nt: TGCGCCAGCAGCCCAGGGGGCCCCAGCACTGAAGCTTTCTTT; CDR3aa: CASSPGGPSTEAFF
abundance: NA; v_gene: TRBV18; d_gene: NA; j_gene: TRBJ2-2; CDR3nt: TGTGCCAGCTCACAGGACAGACCGAACACCGGGGAGCTGTTTTTT; CDR3aa: CASSQDRPNTGELFF
abundance: few; v_gene: TRBV11-1; d_gene: TRBD1; j_gene: TRBJ2-1; CDR3nt: TGTGCCAGCAGCTCCGGGACAGACTACAATGAGCAGTTCTTC; CDR3aa: CASSSGTDYNEQFF
abundance: once; v_gene: TRBV27; d_gene: TRBD1; j_gene: TRBJ2-3; CDR3nt: TGTGCCAGCAGCGTGGACAGGTACACAGATACGCAGTATTTT; CDR3aa: CASSVDRYTDTQYF
abundance: NA; v_gene: TRBV5-1; d_gene: TRBD1; j_gene: TRBJ1-1; CDR3nt: TGCGCCAGCAGCCCGTTGACAGGGGGTGTGAACACTGAAGCTTTCTTT; CDR3aa: CASSPLTGGVNTEAFF
abundance: NA; v_gene: TRBV11-2; d_gene: TRBD1; j_gene: TRBJ2-3; CDR3nt: TGTGCCAGCAGCTTAGCCCGACAGGGGACAGATACGCAGTATTTT; CDR3aa: CASSLARQGTDTQYF
abundance: NA; v_gene: TRBV7-2; d_gene: TRBD1; j_gene: TRBJ1-5; CDR3nt: TGTGCCAGCAGCTTATCACAGGGGGCTTTGAATCAGCCCCAGCATTTT; CDR3aa: CASSLSQGALNQPQHF
abundance: NA; v_gene: TRBV19; d_gene: NA; j_gene: TRBJ1-5; CDR3nt: TGTGCCAGTACTCAGGGCCGCGTATGGCCCCAGCATTTT; CDR3aa: CASTQGRVWPQHF
abundance: NA; v_gene: TRBV30; d_gene: NA; j_gene: TRBJ1-5; CDR3nt: TGTGCCTGGAGCGGGGATAATAGCAATCAGCCCCAGCATTTT; CDR3aa: CAWSGDNSNQPQHF
abundance: NA; v_gene: TRBV28; d_gene: TRBD1; j_gene: TRBJ1-5; CDR3nt: TGTGCCAGCAGTACCCACAGGGGCGGCAATCAGCCCCAGCATTTT; CDR3aa: CASSTHRGGNQPQHF
abundance: NA; v_gene: TRBV5-1; d_gene: TRBD2; j_gene: TRBJ2-2; CDR3nt: TGCGCCAGCAGCCTGGGGATAGCGGGGGGCATGAACACCGGGGAGCTGTTTTTT; CDR3aa: CASSLGIAGGMNTGELFF
abundance: NA; v_gene: TRBV29-1; d_gene: TRBD2; j_gene: TRBJ2-3; CDR3nt: TGCAGCGTTGACCCAGCGGGGGCTAGCACAGATACGCAGTATTTT; CDR3aa: CSVDPAGASTDTQYF
abundance: few; v_gene: TRBV11-2; d_gene: NA; j_gene: TRBJ1-4; CDR3nt: TGTGCCAGCAGCTTTCACCCTACCAGGGGTAATGAAAAACTGTTTTTT; CDR3aa: CASSFHPTRGNEKLFF
abundance: NA; v_gene: TRBV11-2; d_gene: TRBD1; j_gene: TRBJ1-1; CDR3nt: TGTGCCAGCAGCTTAGAAGGGGACAGGCAGCGTGAAGCTTTCTTT; CDR3aa: CASSLEGDRQREAFF
abundance: NA; v_gene: TRBV6-2/TRBV6-3; d_gene: NA; j_gene: TRBJ2-1; CDR3nt: TGTGCCAGCAGTTACAGCGGGTCCGGTGAGCAGTTCTTC; CDR3aa: CASSYSGSGEQFF
abundance: NA; v_gene: TRBV13; d_gene: NA; j_gene: TRBJ2-5; CDR3nt: TGTGCCAGCAGCCCCACGGACAGCAGGCTCAAAGAGACCCAGTACTTC; CDR3aa: CASSPTDSRLKETQYF
abundance: many; v_gene: TRBV27; d_gene: TRBD1; j_gene: TRBJ2-6; CDR3nt: TGTGCCAGCAGTCCGGGGACAGGGGGCGCCAACGTCCTGACTTTC; CDR3aa: CASSPGTGGANVLTF
abundance: NA; v_gene: TRBV10-3; d_gene: TRBD2; j_gene: TRBJ2-1; CDR3nt: TGTGCCATCAGTGCCCCAGCTGGTGGACGGCGGGGGGCCCAAAGCTCCTACAATGAGCAGTTCTTC; CDR3aa: CAISAPAGGRRGAQSSYNEQFF
abundance: few; v_gene: TRBV5-1; d_gene: NA; j_gene: TRBJ2-1; CDR3nt: TGCGCCAGCAGCCCGGAGGGCGGGGGCTTGCGCAATGAGCAGTTCTTC; CDR3aa: CASSPEGGGLRNEQFF
abundance: once; v_gene: TRBV12-3/TRBV12-4; d_gene: NA; j_gene: TRBJ1-3; CDR3nt: TGTGCCAGCAGAGGAGGGAACACCATATATTTT; CDR3aa: CASRGGNTIYF
abundance: many; v_gene: TRBV6-5; d_gene: NA; j_gene: TRBJ2-1; CDR3nt: TGTGCCAGCAGTTATAGAGGTTCAGAGCAGTTCTTC; CDR3aa: CASSYRGSEQFF
abundance: NA; v_gene: TRBV6-4; d_gene: TRBD1; j_gene: TRBJ1-6; CDR3nt: TGTGCCAGCTCGGAACAGGGGAATTCACCCCTCCACTTT; CDR3aa: CASSEQGNSPLHF
abundance: once; v_gene: TRBV10-3; d_gene: NA; j_gene: TRBJ1-1; CDR3nt: TGTGCCATCAGTGAGTCGAGGGGGGGCATGAACACTGAAGCTTTCTTT; CDR3aa: CAISESRGGMNTEAFF
abundance: NA; v_gene: TRBV5-5; d_gene: NA; j_gene: TRBJ1-1; CDR3nt: TGTGCCAGCACCAGGTTATACAACCAAAACACTGAAGCTTTCTTT; CDR3aa: CASTRLYNQNTEAFF
abundance: once; v_gene: TRBV4-3; d_gene: NA; j_gene: TRBJ1-1; CDR3nt: TGCGCCAGCAGCCAAGACCCGGGGGGGGCCTCGAACACTGAAGCTTTCTTT; CDR3aa: CASSQDPGGASNTEAFF
abundance: once; v_gene: TRBV5-4; d_gene: NA; j_gene: TRBJ2-3; CDR3nt: TGTGCCAGCAGCCCCTCCATAGCAGATACGCAGTATTTT; CDR3aa: CASSPSIADTQYF
abundance: NA; v_gene: TRBV29-1; d_gene: TRBD1; j_gene: TRBJ1-2; CDR3nt: TGCAGCTTTACAGGGGGAGATATTAGCTACACCTTC; CDR3aa: CSFTGGDISYTF
abundance: NA; v_gene: TRBV18; d_gene: NA; j_gene: TRBJ1-1; CDR3nt: TGTGCCAGCTCACCAATCCAGGACAGAGTACTGAACACTGAAGCTTTCTTT; CDR3aa: CASSPIQDRVLNTEAFF
abundance: NA; v_gene: TRBV5-4; d_gene: NA; j_gene: TRBJ1-1; CDR3nt: TGTGCCAGCAGCTTGGACGGGGGGGGACGGACGAACACTGAAGCTTTCTTT; CDR3aa: CASSLDGGGRTNTEAFF
abundance: NA; v_gene: TRBV3-1/TRBV3-2; d_gene: TRBD1; j_gene: TRBJ2-2; CDR3nt: TGTGCCAGCAGCCACAGACAGGGGAAGGGCGTTGCCGGGGAGCTGTTTTTT; CDR3aa: CASSHRQGKGVAGELFF
abundance: NA; v_gene: TRBV5-1; d_gene: TRBD2; j_gene: TRBJ2-5; CDR3nt: TGCGCCAGCAGCCTCGGACTAGCAAGGGAGACCCAGTACTTC; CDR3aa: CASSLGLARETQYF
abundance: NA; v_gene: TRBV7-2; d_gene: TRBD1; j_gene: TRBJ2-7; CDR3nt: TGTGCCAGCAGCGACCCCCCAGGGGGACCTTACGAGCAGTACTTC; CDR3aa: CASSDPPGGPYEQYF
abundance: NA; v_gene: TRBV2; d_gene: TRBD1; j_gene: TRBJ2-2; CDR3nt: TGTGCCAGCAGTTTCAACAGGGGGTCCGGGGAGCTGTTTTTT; CDR3aa: CASSFNRGSGELFF
abundance: NA; v_gene: TRBV7-2; d_gene: NA; j_gene: TRBJ1-5; CDR3nt: TGTGCCAGCAGCTTATGGCGGGGCGCGGATCAGCCCCAGCATTTT; CDR3aa: CASSLWRGADQPQHF
abundance: once; v_gene: TRBV7-2; d_gene: NA; j_gene: TRBJ2-1; CDR3nt: TGTGCCAGCAGCTTAACGGACCGTAGGGGTGAGCAGTTCTTC; CDR3aa: CASSLTDRRGEQFF
abundance: NA; v_gene: TRBV3-1/TRBV3-2; d_gene: TRBD1; j_gene: TRBJ1-2; CDR3nt: TGTGCCAGCAGGGGACAGGGGGCGCGGTATGGCTACACCTTC; CDR3aa: CASRGQGARYGYTF
abundance: NA; v_gene: TRBV4-1; d_gene: NA; j_gene: TRBJ1-2; CDR3nt: TGCGCCAGCAGCCAAGCCGGACGGACTGCCCGCTATGGCTACACCTTC; CDR3aa: CASSQAGRTARYGYTF
abundance: NA; v_gene: TRBV5-4; d_gene: NA; j_gene: TRBJ2-1; CDR3nt: TGTGCCAGCAGCTTGTCAGCAGGTAATGAGCAGTTCTTC; CDR3aa: CASSLSAGNEQFF
abundance: once; v_gene: TRBV7-2; d_gene: NA; j_gene: TRBJ1-2; CDR3nt: TGTGCCAGCAGTTTGACGCTAGCCTATGGCTACACCTTC; CDR3aa: CASSLTLAYGYTF
abundance: NA; v_gene: TRBV30; d_gene: NA; j_gene: TRBJ1-3; CDR3nt: TGTGCCTGGAACAGCCGCTCTGGAAACACCATATATTTT; CDR3aa: CAWNSRSGNTIYF
abundance: NA; v_gene: TRBV25-1; d_gene: TRBD2; j_gene: TRBJ2-5; CDR3nt: TGTGCCAGTAGCGGGGAATTACAAGAGACCCAGTACTTC; CDR3aa: CASSGELQETQYF
abundance: NA; v_gene: TRBV5-4; d_gene: NA; j_gene: TRBJ1-1; CDR3nt: TGTGCCAGTCCCCCACCCACGGGAGGCACTGAAGCTTTCTTT; CDR3aa: CASPPPTGGTEAFF
abundance: NA; v_gene: TRBV4-1; d_gene: TRBD1; j_gene: TRBJ1-2; CDR3nt: TGCGCCAGCAGCCAAGCTCTGTGGAGGGGGCGGGGGGATTACTATGGCTACACCTTC; CDR3aa: CASSQALWRGRGDYYGYTF
abundance: NA; v_gene: TRBV7-9; d_gene: NA; j_gene: TRBJ1-1; CDR3nt: TGTGCCAGCAGCCCCGACACCTTGAACACTGAAGCTTTCTTT; CDR3aa: CASSPDTLNTEAFF
abundance: NA; v_gene: TRBV7-9; d_gene: NA; j_gene: TRBJ1-1; CDR3nt: TGTGCCAGCAGCTCTCGAAGGGGGAACGCTGAAGCTTTCTTT; CDR3aa: CASSSRRGNAEAFF
abundance: NA; v_gene: TRBV19; d_gene: NA; j_gene: TRBJ2-3; CDR3nt: TGTGCCAGTAGTATTGGTTTACGCGGGGTCAGCACAGATACGCAGTATTTT; CDR3aa: CASSIGLRGVSTDTQYF